The clone carrying this T cell receptor (beta chain) was picked up many times. MiXCR was run by TCRdb on the reads, yielding one entry per CDR3 protein. The table lists fewer than 250,000 distinct CDR3 sequences, under 30% of them singletons. The data were taken from a study of kidney transplant recipient with SARS-CoV-2 infection. V dropped 3 bases and J dropped 3 bases, with 21 bases sitting between them. The CDR3 sequence is 17 residues long. CDR1 and CDR2 (germline): SGHTA, FQGNSA. The rearrangement uses TRBV7-2 and TRBJ2-7; D perhaps matches TRBD2 (5 bases). The origin of this receptor is a young adult male patient who had COVID-19 and was a kidney transplant recipient. Some T cells may have originated in the graft donor. This specimen consisted of a blood sample, obtained at baseline and on roughly day 110 from a kidney transplant recipient. The CDR3 sequence is CASSFTPASGISYEQYF. In DNA form, the CDR3 reads TGTGCCAGCAGCTTTACCCCAGCGTCCGGGATAAGCTACGAGCAGTACTTC. The variable domain in full, completed from reference TRBV7-2 and TRBJ2-7, reads GAGVSQSPSNKVTEKGKDVELRCDPISGHTALYWYRQSLGQGLEFLIYFQGNSAPDKSGLPSDRFSAERTGGSVSTLTIQRTQQEDSAVYLCASSFTPASGISYEQYFGPGTRLTVT.